Below, one TCR beta chain is given with its context. No antigen is known for it. The entry originates in a study of response to subunit inactivated influenza vaccine. Study-wide findings and caveats: Authors suggested each seasonal flu vaccination may recruit only limited numbers of new T cells.

This CDR3 spans 15 amino acids. The germline gives CDR1 SGHTA, CDR2 FQGNSA. The germline V and J ends were trimmed by 2 bases and 1 base, with 8 bases remaining between them. Using its own MiXCR run on the RT-PCR reads, TCRdb lists one record per CDR3 protein. Among 530,000 or so distinct CDR3 sequences listed, about 25% were seen once. The starting material was CD4+ T cells sorted from PBMCs, obtained 4 to 6 days after vaccination. V is TRBV7-2 and J is TRBJ2-2; D not resolved. This receptor was taken from a man aged 50-59 years who received an inactivated influenza vaccine. CDR3 sequence reads: CASSLRVKNTGELFF. DNA for the CDR3: TGTGCCAGCAGCTTACGAGTGAAGAACACCGGGGAGCTGTTTTTT.